A single sample is the source of the 23 T cell receptor beta chains below, sequenced in a study of monozygotic twins with inflammatory bowel disease. Reanalyzing the 5' RACE reads, TCRdb keeps one entry per CDR3 protein, without DNA. The table for this sample gives roughly 150,000 distinct CDR3 sequences. Material for sequencing was blood. The receptors derive from a human donor with ulcerative colitis or Crohn's disease, or a healthy co-twin of an affected twin (not recorded which).

The rearrangement joins TRBV11-1 to TRBJ2-1; as DNA is missing, the TRBD2 call by TCRdb cannot be tested. The germline V gene has CDR1 SGHAT and CDR2 FQDESV (reference sequence). The CDR3 length is 18 residues. CDR3 in amino acids: CAGSSVGTRTDRPNEQFF. The variable domain in full, completed from reference TRBV11-1 and TRBJ2-1, reads EAEVAQSPRYKITEKSQAVAFWCDPISGHATLYWYRQILGQGPELLVQFQDESVVDDSQLPKDRFSAERLKGVDSTLKIQPAELGDSAMYLCAGSSVGTRTDRPNEQFFGPGTRLTVL.

The V and J genes are TRBV5-1 and TRBJ2-7; TCRdb selects TRBD1, and the lack of DNA leaves this call unchecked. The CDR3 covers 16 residues. Germline CDR1 reads SGHRS; CDR2 reads YFSETQ. This chain's CDR3 is CASSLGPPGPKYEQYF.

The V and J genes are TRBV5-1 and TRBJ1-3. This CDR3 contains 14 residues. Germline loops: CDR1 SGHRS, CDR2 YFSETQ. This chain's CDR3 is CASSLAATGNTIYF.

CDR3 loop: CSVGWDTEAFF. J is TRBJ1-1 and V is TRBV29-1. Germline-derived CDR1 and CDR2 are SQVTM and ANQGSEA. The CDR3 runs 11 residues.

CDR3 in amino acids: CASSLDGQPQETQYF. The chain uses TRBV5-4 and TRBJ2-5. This CDR3 comprises 15 residues. Germline V gives CDR1 SGHNT, CDR2 YYREEE (reference sequence). The entire variable domain, with the rest obtained from reference TRBV5-4 and TRBJ2-5, is as follows: ETGVTQSPTHLIKTRGQQVTLRCSSQSGHNTVSWYQQALGQGPQFIFQYYREEENGRGNFPPRFSGLQFPNYSSELNVNALELDDSALYLCASSLDGQPQETQYFGPGTRLLVL.

The rearrangement links TRBV29-1 to TRBJ2-1; TCRdb names TRBD2, which stays unverified in the absence of DNA. The CDR3 has 14 amino acids. From germline, CDR1 is SQVTM and CDR2 ANQGSEA. Here the CDR3 reads CSVGLAGGYNEQFF.

The chain uses TRBV6-1 and TRBJ1-2; absent DNA, TCRdb's TRBD1 call cannot be checked. CDR1 and CDR2 (germline): MNHNS, SASEGT. This CDR3 region has 15 residues. Here the CDR3 reads CASGPRRGGRDGYTF.

CDR3 protein: CASSFGALTQYF. The gene calls are TRBV28 and TRBJ2-5. Germline lookup yields CDR1 MDHEN and CDR2 SYDVKM. CDR3 length: 12 amino acids.

This chain uses TRBV19 with TRBJ2-3. The CDR3 contains 11 residues. CDR1 is LNHDA, CDR2 SQIVND, per germline (reference sequence). This CDR3 is CATKSVLTQYF.

The chain is built from TRBV29-1 and TRBJ2-5; the TRBD1 assignment by TCRdb is unverifiable without DNA. There are 14 residues in the CDR3. Germline CDR1 reads SQVTM; CDR2 reads ANQGSEA. The CDR3 spells CSALGLDSEETQYF.

The V and J genes are TRBV11-3 and TRBJ2-1; TCRdb's D call of TRBD2 is untestable without DNA. This CDR3 spans 17 amino acids. Germline lookup yields CDR1 SGHNT and CDR2 YENEEA. The CDR3 sequence: CASSLVRAGASYNEQFF.

The chain links TRBV19 to TRBJ2-7; TCRdb designates TRBD1, a call that cannot be tested without DNA. CDR1 and CDR2 from the germline V gene are LNHDA and SQIVND (reference sequence). The CDR3 sequence is 14 residues long. CDR3 sequence reads: CASRPGTSSYEQYF.

The chain couples TRBV10-2 to TRBJ1-5; TCRdb picks TRBD1, but there is no DNA to check that call. The CDR3 runs 15 residues. The germline CDR1 and CDR2 sequences are WSHSY and SAAADI. CDR3 residues: CASSLGGRSNQPQHF.

V and J are TRBV12-3 or TRBV12-4 and TRBJ2-5; TCRdb gives TRBD1 as the D gene, but with no DNA this cannot be confirmed. The CDR3 extends over 15 amino acids. The CDR3 here is CASSFSRVGRETQYF.

The rearrangement joins TRBV5-1 to TRBJ2-7; TCRdb names TRBD2, which stays unverified in the absence of DNA. The germline V gene has CDR1 SGHRS and CDR2 YFSETQ. The CDR3 covers 16 residues. CDR3 region: CASSLYAGSSSYEQYF.

V usage is TRBV5-1 and J usage is TRBJ2-5; lacking DNA, the TRBD2 call made by TCRdb goes unchecked. Germline values: CDR1 SGHRS, CDR2 YFSETQ. This CDR3 is built from 16 residues. The CDR3 spells CASSLVTGPEGETQYF.

The gene calls are TRBV5-1 and TRBJ1-2; the D call of TRBD1 rests on TCRdb alone, since no DNA is present to check it. The CDR3 length is 15 residues. CDR1 and CDR2 (germline): SGHRS, YFSETQ. CDR3 sequence: CASSDPGTGNYGYTF.

This chain uses TRBV2 with TRBJ2-4; TCRdb lists TRBD2, though no DNA is available to test this call. CDR3 length equals 16 residues. The germline CDR1 and CDR2 sequences are SNHLY and FYNNEI. This chain's CDR3 is CASGTSGRRAKNIQYF.

V and J are TRBV20-1 and TRBJ2-5. Per the germline V gene, CDR1 is DFQATT and CDR2 is SNEGSKA (reference sequence). The CDR3 consists of 15 residues. CDR3 loop: CSAGSLSSLQETQYF.

CDR3: CASGSRLAGVDEQFF. The chain carries TRBV5-1 and TRBJ2-1; checking the TCRdb D call of TRBD2 is not possible without DNA. Germline V gives CDR1 SGHRS, CDR2 YFSETQ. The CDR3 runs to 15 residues.

The chain couples TRBV29-1 to TRBJ2-1. The CDR3 length is 13 residues. CDR1 and CDR2 from the germline V gene are SQVTM and ANQGSEA. Here the CDR3 reads CSSSGAPFNEQFF.

The chain is built from TRBV5-6 and TRBJ2-7; TCRdb lists TRBD2, though no DNA is available to test this call. Germline V gives CDR1 SGHDT, CDR2 YYEEEE. CDR3 length equals 18 residues. The CDR3 loop reads CASSSPRLAGGIPYEQYF.

This CDR3 is CASSLELEERKTQYF. The chain combines TRBV5-1 with TRBJ2-5; as DNA is missing, the TRBD2 call by TCRdb cannot be tested. Germline V gene lookup returns CDR1 SGHRS and CDR2 YFSETQ. The CDR3 loop spans 15 amino acids.